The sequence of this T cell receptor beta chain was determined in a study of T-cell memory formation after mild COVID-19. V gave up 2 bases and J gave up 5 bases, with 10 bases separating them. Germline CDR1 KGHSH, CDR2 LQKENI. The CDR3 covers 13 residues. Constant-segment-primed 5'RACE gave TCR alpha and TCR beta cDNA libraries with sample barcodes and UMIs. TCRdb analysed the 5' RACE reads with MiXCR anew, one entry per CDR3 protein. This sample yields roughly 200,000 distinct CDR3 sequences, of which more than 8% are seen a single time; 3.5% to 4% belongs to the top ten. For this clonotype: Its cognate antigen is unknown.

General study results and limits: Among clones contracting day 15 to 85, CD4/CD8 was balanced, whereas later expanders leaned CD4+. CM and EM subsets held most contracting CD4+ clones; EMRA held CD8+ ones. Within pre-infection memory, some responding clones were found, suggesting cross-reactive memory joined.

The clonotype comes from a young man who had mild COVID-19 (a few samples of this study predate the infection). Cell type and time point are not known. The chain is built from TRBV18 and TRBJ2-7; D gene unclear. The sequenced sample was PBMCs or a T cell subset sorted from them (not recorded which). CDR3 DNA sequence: TGTGCCAGCTCACCAGCGACGTCTGACGAGCAGTACTTC. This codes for CASSPATSDEQYF. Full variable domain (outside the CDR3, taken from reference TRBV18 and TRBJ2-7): NAGVMQNPRHLVRRRGQEARLRCSPMKGHSHVYWYRQLPEEGLKFMVYLQKENIIDESGMPKERFSAEFPKEGPSILRIQQVVRGDSAAYFCASSPATSDEQYFGPGTRLTVT.